These T cell receptor beta chains were read from a single sample in a study of blood T cell repertoires in COVID-19. Profiled with immunoSEQ multiplex PCR; TCRdb holds only in-frame clones, not every one. The sample carries roughly 150,000 clones, approximately 84% recorded once. Sequences were obtained from peripheral blood. The origin of the receptors is a man between 65 and 85 years old with active or convalescent COVID-19. CDR3s include the opening cysteine and the closing phenylalanine or tryptophan. Only part of the rows carry a size: once, few, many, or a class if the clone is expanded.

j_gene	v_gene	abundance	CDR3aa
TRBJ1-4	TRBV6-5	.	CASRGTGIEKLFF
TRBJ1-4	TRBV19	.	CASSGQGFEKLFF
TRBJ2-2	TRBV28	.	CASSLLAGHRGALF
TRBJ1-1	TRBV14	few	CASSQGRDSVTFMNTEAFF
TRBJ1-4	TRBV30	.	CAWSIGQGLSNEKLFF
TRBJ1-1	TRBV7-2	.	CASSRDRSTEAFF
TRBJ2-5	TRBV30	.	CAWSPTGLAETQYF
TRBJ2-2	TRBV27	.	CASSPPLSGATGELFF
TRBJ1-1	TRBV7-9	few	CASSPPQFAGDTEAFF
TRBJ2-3	TRBV7-2	.	CASTQDRSSTDTQYF
TRBJ1-6	TRBV2	.	CASRPAGRLSSYNSPLHF
TRBJ2-7	TRBV7-6	.	CASSLGLGYEQYF
TRBJ1-5	TRBV6-2/TRBV6-3	.	CASSYSTGSTGPQHF
TRBJ1-2	TRBV12-3/TRBV12-4	few	CASSRGDYGYTF
TRBJ1-1	TRBV10-1	.	CASKGGAGNTEAFF
TRBJ1-1	TRBV7-2	.	CASSSNPGWNTEAFF
TRBJ1-1	TRBV4-1	.	CASSDPAGRITEAFF
TRBJ1-4	TRBV3-1/TRBV3-2	.	CASSQRQGTNEKLFF
TRBJ2-1	TRBV7-3	.	CASSLTPLGAGGRGEQFF
TRBJ2-5	TRBV2	.	CASSPGRETQYF
TRBJ1-2	TRBV18	.	CASSLPGQGDYGYTF
TRBJ2-2	TRBV3-1/TRBV3-2	.	CASSQAGTRSGELFF
TRBJ2-7	TRBV18	few	CASSPEGNEQYF
TRBJ1-3	TRBV4-3	.	CASSQTGWGNTIYF
TRBJ1-5	TRBV10-3	.	CATRGGPGSNQPQHF
TRBJ1-3	TRBV6-2/TRBV6-3	.	CASSYSGTETGNTIYF
TRBJ2-3	TRBV18	.	CASSLNRQGGTDTQYF
TRBJ1-6	TRBV11-2	.	CASSLLGTANSPLHF
TRBJ1-4	TRBV5-1	.	CASSQDRLNEKLFF